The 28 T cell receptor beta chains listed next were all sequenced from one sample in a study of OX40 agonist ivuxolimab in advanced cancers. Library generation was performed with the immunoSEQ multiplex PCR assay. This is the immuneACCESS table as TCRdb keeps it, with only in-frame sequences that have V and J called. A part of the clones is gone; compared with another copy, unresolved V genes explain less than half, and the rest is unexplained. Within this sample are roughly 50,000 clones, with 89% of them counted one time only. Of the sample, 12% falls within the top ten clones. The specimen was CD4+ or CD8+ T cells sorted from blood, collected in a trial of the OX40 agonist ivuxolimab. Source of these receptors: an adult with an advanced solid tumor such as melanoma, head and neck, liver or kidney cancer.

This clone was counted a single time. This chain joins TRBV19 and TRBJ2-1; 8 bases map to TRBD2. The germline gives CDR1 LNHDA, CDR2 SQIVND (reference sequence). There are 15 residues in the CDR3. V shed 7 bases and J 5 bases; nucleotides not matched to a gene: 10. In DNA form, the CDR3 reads TGTGCCAGTAACCCTCCTAACGGGGGGGACAATGAGCAGTTCTTC. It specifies CASNPPNGGDNEQFF. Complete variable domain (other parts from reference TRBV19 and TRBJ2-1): DGGITQSPKYLFRKEGQNVTLSCEQNLNHDAMYWYRQDPGQGLRLIYYSQIVNDFQKGDIAEGYSVSREKKESFPLTVTSAQKNPTAFYLCASNPPNGGDNEQFFGPGTRLTVL.

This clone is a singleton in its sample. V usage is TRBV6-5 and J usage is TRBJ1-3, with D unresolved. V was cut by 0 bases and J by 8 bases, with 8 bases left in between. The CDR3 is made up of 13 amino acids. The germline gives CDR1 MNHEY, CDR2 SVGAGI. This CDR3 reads CASSYSITDTIYF. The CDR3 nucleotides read TGTGCCAGCAGTTACTCGATTACGGACACCATATATTTT.

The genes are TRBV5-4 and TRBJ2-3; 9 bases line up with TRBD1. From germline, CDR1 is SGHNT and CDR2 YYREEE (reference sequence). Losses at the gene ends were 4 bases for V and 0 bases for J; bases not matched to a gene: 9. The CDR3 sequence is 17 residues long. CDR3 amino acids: CASSHTGTGTSTDTQYF. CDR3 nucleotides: TGTGCCAGCAGCCATACCGGGACAGGGACTAGCACAGATACGCAGTATTTT.

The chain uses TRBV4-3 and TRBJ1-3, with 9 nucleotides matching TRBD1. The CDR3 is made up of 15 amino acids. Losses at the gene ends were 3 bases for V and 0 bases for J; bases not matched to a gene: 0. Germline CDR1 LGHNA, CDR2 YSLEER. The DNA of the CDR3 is TGCGCCAGCAGCCAGGGACAGGGCTCTGGAAACACCATATATTTT. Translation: CASSQGQGSGNTIYF.

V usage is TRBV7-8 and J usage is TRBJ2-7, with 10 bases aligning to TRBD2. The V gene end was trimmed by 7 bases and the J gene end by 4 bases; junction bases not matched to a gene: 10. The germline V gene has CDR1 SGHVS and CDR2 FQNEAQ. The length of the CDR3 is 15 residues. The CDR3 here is CASNVPSGSLYEQYF. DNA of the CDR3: TGTGCCAGCAACGTCCCTAGCGGGAGTTTGTACGAGCAGTACTTC.

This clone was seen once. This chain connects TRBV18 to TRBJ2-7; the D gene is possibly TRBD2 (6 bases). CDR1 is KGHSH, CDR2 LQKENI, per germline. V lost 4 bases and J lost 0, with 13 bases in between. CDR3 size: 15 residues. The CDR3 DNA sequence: TGTGCCAGCTCACGGGGGACTGAGAGCTCCTACGAGCAGTACTTC. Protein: CASSRGTESSYEQYF.

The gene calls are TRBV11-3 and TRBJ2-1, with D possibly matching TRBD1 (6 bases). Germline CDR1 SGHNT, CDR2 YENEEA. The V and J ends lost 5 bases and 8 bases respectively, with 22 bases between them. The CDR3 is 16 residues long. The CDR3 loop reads CASSHWGQGSKYEQFF. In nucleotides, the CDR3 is TGTGCCAGCAGCCACTGGGGGCAGGGGAGTAAGTATGAGCAGTTCTTC.

For the CDR3, the DNA is TGTGCCAGCAGTAGGGGTATGAACACTGAAGCTTTCTTT. This gives the protein CASSRGMNTEAFF. V usage is TRBV27 and J usage is TRBJ1-1; TRBD1 might be the D (5 bases). V lost 5 bases and J lost 0, with 7 bases in between. This CDR3 is built from 13 residues. The V gene's germline CDR1 is MNHEY and CDR2 SMNVEV (reference sequence).

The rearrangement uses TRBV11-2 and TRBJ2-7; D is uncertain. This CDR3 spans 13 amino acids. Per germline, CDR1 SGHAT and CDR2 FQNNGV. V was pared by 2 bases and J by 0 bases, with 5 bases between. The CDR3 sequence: CASSLTPSYEQYF. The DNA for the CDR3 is TGTGCCAGCAGCTTAACCCCCTCCTACGAGCAGTACTTC.

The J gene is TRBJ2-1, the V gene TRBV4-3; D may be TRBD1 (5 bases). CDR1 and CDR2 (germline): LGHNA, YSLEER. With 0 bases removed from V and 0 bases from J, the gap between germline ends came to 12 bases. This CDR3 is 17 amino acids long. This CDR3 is CASSQDWTPNSYNEQFF. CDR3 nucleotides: TGCGCCAGCAGCCAAGATTGGACACCGAACTCCTACAATGAGCAGTTCTTC.

In DNA form, the CDR3 reads TGTGCCATCGCTGACAGGGACGAAGCGAAGCCCCAGCATTTT. Its protein product is CAIADRDEAKPQHF. The chain carries TRBV10-3 and TRBJ1-5, with TRBD1 matching over 7 bases. The CDR3 totals 14 residues. CDR1 and CDR2 from the germline V gene are ENHRY and SYGVKD. After removal of 8 bases from V and 8 bases from J, the junction contained 12 bases not matched to a gene.

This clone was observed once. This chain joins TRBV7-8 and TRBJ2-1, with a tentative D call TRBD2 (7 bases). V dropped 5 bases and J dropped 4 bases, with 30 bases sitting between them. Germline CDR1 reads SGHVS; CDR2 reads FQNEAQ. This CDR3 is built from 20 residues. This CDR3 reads CASSPIEGIARGGRYNEQFF. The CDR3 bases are TGTGCCAGCAGCCCCATAGAGGGCATAGCGAGGGGGGGTAGGTACAATGAGCAGTTCTTC.

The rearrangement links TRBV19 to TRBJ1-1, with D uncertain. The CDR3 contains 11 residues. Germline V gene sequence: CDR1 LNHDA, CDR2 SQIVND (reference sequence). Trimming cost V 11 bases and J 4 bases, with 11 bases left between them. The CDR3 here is CASRMGTEAFF. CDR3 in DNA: TGTGCCTCGAGGATGGGCACTGAAGCTTTCTTT. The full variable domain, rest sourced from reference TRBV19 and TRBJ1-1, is DGGITQSPKYLFRKEGQNVTLSCEQNLNHDAMYWYRQDPGQGLRLIYYSQIVNDFQKGDIAEGYSVSREKKESFPLTVTSAQKNPTAFYLCASRMGTEAFFGQGTRLTVV.

CDR3 sequence: CASSLSGRHYLNTEAFF. DNA for the CDR3: TGTGCCAGCAGCTTAAGTGGGCGACACTACTTGAACACTGAAGCTTTCTTT. This chain links TRBV7-2 with TRBJ1-1; D not certain. The CDR3 length is 17 residues. Germline CDR1 is SGHTA and CDR2 is FQGNSA. Trimming took 2 bases from V and 0 from J, leaving 16 bases between them.

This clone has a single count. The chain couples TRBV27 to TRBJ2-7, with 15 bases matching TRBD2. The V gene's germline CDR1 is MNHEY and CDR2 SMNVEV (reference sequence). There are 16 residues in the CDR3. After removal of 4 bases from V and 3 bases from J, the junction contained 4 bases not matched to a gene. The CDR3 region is CASSSGTSGGNYEQYF. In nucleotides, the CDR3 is TGTGCCAGCAGTTCCGGGACTAGCGGGGGGAACTACGAGCAGTACTTC.

DNA of the CDR3: TGCGCCAGCAGCCAAGATACTAGCGGGGGTTACTACGAGCAGTACTTC. It is translated as CASSQDTSGGYYEQYF. The chain is built from TRBV4-3 and TRBJ2-7, with 11 bases aligning to TRBD2. The J segment lost 3 bases and the V segment lost 0 bases, leaving 4 bases of the junction unmatched. CDR1 LGHNA and CDR2 YSLEER come from the germline V gene. This CDR3 has 16 amino acids.

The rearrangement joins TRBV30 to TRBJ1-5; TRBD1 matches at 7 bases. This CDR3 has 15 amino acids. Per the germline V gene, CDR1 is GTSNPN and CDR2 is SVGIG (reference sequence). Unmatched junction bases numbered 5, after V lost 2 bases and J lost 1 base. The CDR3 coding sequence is TGTGCCTGGAGTTTAGGGACAGTAAGCAATCAGCCCCAGCATTTT. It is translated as CAWSLGTVSNQPQHF.

Here the CDR3 DNA reads TGTGCCAGCAGTTGGGGACAGGGGTTCGGACCCCTCCACTTT. The encoded protein is CASSWGQGFGPLHF. The J gene is TRBJ1-6, the V gene TRBV27; TRBD1 matches 10 bases. V lost 4 bases, J lost 12 bases, and 6 bases stayed unmatched. CDR3 length: 14 amino acids. From germline, CDR1 is MNHEY and CDR2 SMNVEV (reference sequence).

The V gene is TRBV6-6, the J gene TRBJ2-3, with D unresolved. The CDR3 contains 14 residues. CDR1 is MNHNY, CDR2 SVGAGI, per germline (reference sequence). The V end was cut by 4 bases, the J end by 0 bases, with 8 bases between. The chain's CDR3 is CASSSRASTDTQYF. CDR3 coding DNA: TGTGCCAGCAGTTCTCGTGCTAGCACAGATACGCAGTATTTT.

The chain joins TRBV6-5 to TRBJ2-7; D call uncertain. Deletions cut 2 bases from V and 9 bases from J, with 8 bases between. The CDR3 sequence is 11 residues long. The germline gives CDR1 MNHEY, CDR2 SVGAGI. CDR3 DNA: TGTGCCAGCAGTTACGGACGTGCGCAGTACTTC. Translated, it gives CASSYGRAQYF.

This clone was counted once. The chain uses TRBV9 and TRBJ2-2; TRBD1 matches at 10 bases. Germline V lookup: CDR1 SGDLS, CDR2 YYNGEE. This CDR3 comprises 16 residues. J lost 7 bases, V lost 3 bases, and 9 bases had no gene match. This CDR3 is CASSDRPTGGGGELFF. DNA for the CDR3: TGTGCCAGCAGCGACCGACCGACAGGGGGCGGCGGGGAGCTGTTTTTT. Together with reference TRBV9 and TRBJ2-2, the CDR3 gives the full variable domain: DSGVTQTPKHLITATGQRVTLRCSPRSGDLSVYWYQQSLDQGLQFLIQYYNGEERAKGNILERFSAQQFPDLHSELNLSSLELGDSALYFCASSDRPTGGGGELFFGEGSRLTVL.

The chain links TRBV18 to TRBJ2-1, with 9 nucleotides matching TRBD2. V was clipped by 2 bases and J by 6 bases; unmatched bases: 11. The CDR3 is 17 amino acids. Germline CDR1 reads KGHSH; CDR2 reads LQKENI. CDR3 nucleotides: TGTGCCAGCTCACCATTCATCTATGCGGGAGGGTTCAATGAGCAGTTCTTC. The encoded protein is CASSPFIYAGGFNEQFF.

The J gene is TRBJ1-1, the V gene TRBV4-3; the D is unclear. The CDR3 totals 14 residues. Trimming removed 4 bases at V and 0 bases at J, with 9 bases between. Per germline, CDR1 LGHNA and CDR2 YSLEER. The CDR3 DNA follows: TGCGCCAGCAGCCCCGGGGTTCTGAACACTGAAGCTTTCTTT. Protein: CASSPGVLNTEAFF.

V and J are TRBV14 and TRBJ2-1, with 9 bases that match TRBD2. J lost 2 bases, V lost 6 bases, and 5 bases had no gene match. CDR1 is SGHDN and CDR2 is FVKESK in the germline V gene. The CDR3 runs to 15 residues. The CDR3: CASSLSSGAYNEQFF. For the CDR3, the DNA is TGTGCCAGCAGTCTTTCTAGCGGGGCCTACAATGAGCAGTTCTTC.

The chain's CDR3 is CASSLTDKGTEAFF. CDR3 in DNA: TGTGCCAGCAGCTTAACCGATAAGGGCACTGAAGCTTTCTTT. The chain combines TRBV5-4 with TRBJ1-1; D call uncertain. Trimming took 2 bases from V and 4 from J, leaving 12 bases between them. CDR3 length equals 14 residues. Germline V lookup: CDR1 SGHNT, CDR2 YYREEE (reference sequence). Full variable domain (rest looked up from reference TRBV5-4 and TRBJ1-1): ETGVTQSPTHLIKTRGQQVTLRCSSQSGHNTVSWYQQALGQGPQFIFQYYREEENGRGNFPPRFSGLQFPNYSSELNVNALELDDSALYLCASSLTDKGTEAFFGQGTRLTVV.

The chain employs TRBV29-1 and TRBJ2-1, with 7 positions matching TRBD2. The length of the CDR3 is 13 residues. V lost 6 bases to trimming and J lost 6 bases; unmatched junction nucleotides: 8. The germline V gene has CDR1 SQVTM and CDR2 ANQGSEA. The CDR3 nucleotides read TGCAGCGTCGCTGGGGGGGGGTTCAATGAGCAGTTCTTC. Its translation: CSVAGGGFNEQFF.

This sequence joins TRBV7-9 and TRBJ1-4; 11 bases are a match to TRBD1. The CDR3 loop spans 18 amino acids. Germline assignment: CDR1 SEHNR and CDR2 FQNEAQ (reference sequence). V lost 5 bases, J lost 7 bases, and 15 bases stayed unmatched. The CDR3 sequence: CASSTTGTGGIRAEKLFF. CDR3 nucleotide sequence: TGTGCCAGCAGCACGACCGGGACAGGGGGTATTCGGGCTGAAAAACTGTTTTTT.

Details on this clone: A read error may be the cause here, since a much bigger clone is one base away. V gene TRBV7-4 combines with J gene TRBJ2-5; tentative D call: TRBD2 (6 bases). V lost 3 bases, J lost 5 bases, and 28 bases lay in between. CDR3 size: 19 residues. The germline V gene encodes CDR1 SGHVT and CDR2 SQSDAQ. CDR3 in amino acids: CASSLGSGQAAGTGETQYF. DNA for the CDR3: TGTGCCAGCAGCTTGGGGTCGGGCCAGGCGGCGGGGACCGGCGAGACCCAGTACTTC.